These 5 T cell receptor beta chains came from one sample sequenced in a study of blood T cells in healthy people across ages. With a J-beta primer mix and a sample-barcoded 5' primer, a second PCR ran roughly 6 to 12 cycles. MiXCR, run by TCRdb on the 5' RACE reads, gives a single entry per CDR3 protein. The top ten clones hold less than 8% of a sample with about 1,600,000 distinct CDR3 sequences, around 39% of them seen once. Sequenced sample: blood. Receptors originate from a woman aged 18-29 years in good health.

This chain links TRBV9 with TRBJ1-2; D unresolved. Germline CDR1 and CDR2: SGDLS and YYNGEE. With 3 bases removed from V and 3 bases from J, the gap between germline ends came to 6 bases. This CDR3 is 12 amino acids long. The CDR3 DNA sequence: TGTGCCAGCAGCGGCCTCTACTATGGCTACACCTTC. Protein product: CASSGLYYGYTF.

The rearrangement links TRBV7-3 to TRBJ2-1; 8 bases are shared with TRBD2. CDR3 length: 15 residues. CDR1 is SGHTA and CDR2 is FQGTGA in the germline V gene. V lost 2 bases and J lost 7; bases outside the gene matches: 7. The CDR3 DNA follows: TGTGCCAGCAGCTTAGGGACTAGGAGGGGTAATGAGCAGTTCTTC. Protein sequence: CASSLGTRRGNEQFF.

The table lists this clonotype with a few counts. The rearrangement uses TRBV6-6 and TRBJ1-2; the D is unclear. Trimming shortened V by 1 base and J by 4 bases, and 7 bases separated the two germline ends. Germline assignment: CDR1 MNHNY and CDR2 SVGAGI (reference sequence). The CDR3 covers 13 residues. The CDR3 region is CASSYFGSYGYTF. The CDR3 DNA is TGTGCCAGCAGTTACTTCGGGTCCTATGGCTACACCTTC.

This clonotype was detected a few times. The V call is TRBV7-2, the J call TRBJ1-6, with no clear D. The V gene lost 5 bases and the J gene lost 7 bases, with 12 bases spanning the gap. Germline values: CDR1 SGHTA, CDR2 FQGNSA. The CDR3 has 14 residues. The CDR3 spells CASSVGLLNSPLHF. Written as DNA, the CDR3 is TGTGCCAGCAGCGTAGGACTGTTAAATTCACCCCTCCACTTT.

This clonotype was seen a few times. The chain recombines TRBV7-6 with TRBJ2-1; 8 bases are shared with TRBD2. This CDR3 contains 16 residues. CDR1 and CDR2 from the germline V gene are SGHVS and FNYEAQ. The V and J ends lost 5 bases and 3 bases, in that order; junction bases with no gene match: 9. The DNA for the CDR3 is TGTGCCAGCAGCCTTAGCGGGGCTGCAGGCTACAATGAGCAGTTCTTC. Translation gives CASSLSGAAGYNEQFF.